Below, 6 T cell receptor beta chains from the same sample are listed, as sequenced in a study of spatial heterogeneity in lung cancer. Whole-study results and caveats: Intratumoral expanded alpha and beta TCR counts were found to track tumor mutation counts.

Time point described: sample taken at primary tumor resection. TCRdb analysed the 5' RACE reads with MiXCR anew, one entry per CDR3 protein. The sample lists 20,000 to 25,000 distinct CDR3 sequences; under 3.5% were seen once. No antigen has been assigned to these receptors. The specimen comprised lung tumor tissue, sampled at surgery. These receptors all stem from a male donor with early-stage non-small cell lung cancer.

This clonotype was recorded a few times. The CDR3 DNA reads TGTGCCAGCAGTTACGGCGGGAGGGCCTCCTACGAGCAGTACTTC. Protein: CASSYGGRASYEQYF. The V and J genes are TRBV6-5 and TRBJ2-7, with 9 bases lining up with TRBD2. J gave up 0 bases and V 2 bases, and 2 bases lay outside the gene matches. Per the germline V gene, CDR1 is MNHEY and CDR2 is SVGAGI. The length of the CDR3 is 15 residues.

At least ten counts were recorded for this clonotype. The J gene is TRBJ2-7, the V gene TRBV9; D call uncertain. V lost 9 bases to trimming and J lost 3 bases, with 13 bases between them. Per the germline V gene, CDR1 is SGDLS and CDR2 is YYNGEE. The CDR3 is made up of 12 amino acids. The CDR3 DNA follows: TGTGCCAACCCCCCCCGTAACTACGAGCAGTACTTC. This codes for CANPPRNYEQYF.

This clonotype showed up many times. This chain links TRBV4-3 with TRBJ2-3; D might be TRBD1 or TRBD2, each matching 5 bases. V shed 6 bases and J shed 6 bases, with 22 bases lying between them. The length of the CDR3 is 16 residues. Germline-derived CDR1 and CDR2 are LGHNA and YSLEER. CDR3 nucleotides: TGCGCCAGCAGTCGGGCGAGGGGTTGGCTGGCGGATACGCAGTATTTT. Encoded protein: CASSRARGWLADTQYF.

This clonotype has at least ten counts. This rearrangement joins TRBV14 to TRBJ1-1; TRBD1 is a possible D gene (5 bases). The V and J ends lost 4 bases and 3 bases respectively, with 9 bases between them. This CDR3 contains 13 residues. Germline loops: CDR1 SGHDN, CDR2 FVKESK. CDR3 amino acids: CASSRDLDTEAFF. The DNA for the CDR3 is TGTGCCAGCAGCCGGGACTTGGACACTGAAGCTTTCTTT.

This clonotype was recorded many times. The chain carries TRBV7-2 and TRBJ1-2; D perhaps matches TRBD1 (5 bases). The CDR3 runs to 14 residues. The germline V gene encodes CDR1 SGHTA and CDR2 FQGNSA. V lost 5 bases to trimming and J lost 5 bases, with 15 bases between them. The CDR3 DNA is TGTGCCAGCAGCCCTGACAGAACTGGGTATGGCTACACCTTC. It translates to CASSPDRTGYGYTF.

There are many counts of this clonotype. The chain combines TRBV12-3 or TRBV12-4 with TRBJ2-1; D is unresolved. The CDR3 is 15 amino acids. Trimming shortened V by 6 bases and J by 0 bases, and 12 bases separated the two germline ends. CDR3 nucleotides: TGTGCCAGCAGCCCCCCGGAGAGCTCCTACAATGAGCAGTTCTTC. Protein: CASSPPESSYNEQFF.